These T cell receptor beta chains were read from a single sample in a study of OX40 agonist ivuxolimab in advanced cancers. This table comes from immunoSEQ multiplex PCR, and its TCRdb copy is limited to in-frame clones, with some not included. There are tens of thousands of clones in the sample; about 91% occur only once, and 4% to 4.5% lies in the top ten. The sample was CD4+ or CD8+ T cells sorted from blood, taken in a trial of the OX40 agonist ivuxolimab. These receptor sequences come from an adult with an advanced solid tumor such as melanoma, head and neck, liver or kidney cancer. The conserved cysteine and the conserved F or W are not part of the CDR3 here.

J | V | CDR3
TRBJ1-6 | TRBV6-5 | ASSYSALGSPLH
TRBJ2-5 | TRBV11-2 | ASSGQGYQETQY
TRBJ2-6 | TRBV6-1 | ASSQRGDGANVLT
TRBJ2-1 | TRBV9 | ASSVTGLAAYNEQF
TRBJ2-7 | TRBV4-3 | ASSQVGTSPYEQY
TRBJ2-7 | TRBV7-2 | ASSSGLAGTYEQY
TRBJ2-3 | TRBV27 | ASSLSTSGASTDTQY
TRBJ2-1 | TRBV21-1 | ASSTTGNEQF
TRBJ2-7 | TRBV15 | ATSRDDRGFYEQY
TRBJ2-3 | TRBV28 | ASRTGYGTDTQY
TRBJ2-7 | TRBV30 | ACLGPLAGAYEQY
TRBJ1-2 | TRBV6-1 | ASSMEEGLPYGYT
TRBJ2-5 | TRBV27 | ASSSKQTDQETQY
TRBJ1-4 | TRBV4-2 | ASRQGSGKLF
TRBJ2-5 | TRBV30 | AWSGLYRETQY
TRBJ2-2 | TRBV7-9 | ASSTPDRGPNTGELF
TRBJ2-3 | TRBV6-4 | ASSDSGGATDTQY
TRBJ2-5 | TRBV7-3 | ASSKGQVSLETQY
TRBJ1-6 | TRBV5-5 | ASSLGPGRGSPLH
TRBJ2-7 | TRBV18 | ASSPVGLPPEQY
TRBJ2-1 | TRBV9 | ASTGSGFDEQF
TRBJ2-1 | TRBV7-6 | ASSLVSNSYNEQF
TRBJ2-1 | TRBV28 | ASSLPRISYNEQF
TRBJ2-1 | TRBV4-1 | ASSQEPLGAQGANEQF
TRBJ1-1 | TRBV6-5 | ASTTGMAEAF
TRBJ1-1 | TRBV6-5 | ASSYGAGAF
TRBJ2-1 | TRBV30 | AWSLDASGSEQF
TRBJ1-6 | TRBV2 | ASSDEGSYSPLH
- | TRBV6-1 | ASSEASLSYEQY
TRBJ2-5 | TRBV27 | ASTSLMGQGGETQY
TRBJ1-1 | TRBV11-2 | ASSTPDRGQAEAF
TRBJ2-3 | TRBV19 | ASSIRGGLAAPPDTQY
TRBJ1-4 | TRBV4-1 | ASSQDHVQGIGEKLF
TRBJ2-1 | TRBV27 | ASSLSLDSWYNEQF
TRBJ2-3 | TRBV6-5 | ASSFTAGSTDTQY
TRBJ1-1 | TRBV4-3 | ASSQDGQQNTEAF
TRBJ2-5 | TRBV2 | ASSEEDIMGRAETQY
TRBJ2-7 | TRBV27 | ASSFSADSYEQY
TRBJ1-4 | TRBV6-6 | ASSFVENEKLF
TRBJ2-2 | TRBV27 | ASSLQGAGELF
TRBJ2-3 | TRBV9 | ASSVEGAGGPPDTQY
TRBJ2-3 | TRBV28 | ASSYSLFGTSGRSSTDTQY
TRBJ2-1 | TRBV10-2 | ASSDRDRGATEQF
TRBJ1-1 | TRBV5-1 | ASSYGGWTEAF
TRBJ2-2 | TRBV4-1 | ASSVHRGSNTGELF
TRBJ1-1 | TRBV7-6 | ASSSWSGTVNTEAF
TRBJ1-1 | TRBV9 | ASSVAGTGVSEAF
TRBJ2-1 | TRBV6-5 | ASSYHRDNEQF
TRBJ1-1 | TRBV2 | ASSPGTMGTEAF
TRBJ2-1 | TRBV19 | ASTAGVVYNEQF
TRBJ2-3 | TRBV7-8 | ASSLVSRGVTDTQY
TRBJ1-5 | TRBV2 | ASSESLEGRDYNQPQH
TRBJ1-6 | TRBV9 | ASSSGTGDSPLH
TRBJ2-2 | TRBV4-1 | ASSRLSGELF
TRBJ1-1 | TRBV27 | ASSLEGPNTEAF
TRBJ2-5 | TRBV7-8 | ASSLGGRAKETQY
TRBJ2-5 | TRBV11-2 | ASSLVDRGFETQY
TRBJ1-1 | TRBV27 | ASSLGQMNTEAF